Below are 16 T cell receptor beta chains sequenced from a single sample in a study of blood T cell repertoires in COVID-19. Libraries were prepared by immunoSEQ multiplex PCR; TCRdb keeps only in-frame clonotypes and omits some of them. The sample carries 300,000 to 350,000 clones, roughly 90% recorded once. Sequenced sample: peripheral blood. The receptors were sampled from a man aged 25-45 years with COVID-19, enrolled during active disease.

The CDR3 region has the DNA TGTGCCAGTAGTCTATGGACAGATAGCAATCAGCCCCAGCATTTT. Translation: CASSLWTDSNQPQHF. V gene TRBV19 combines with J gene TRBJ1-5, with D possibly matching TRBD1 (6 bases). The CDR3 runs to 15 residues. V shed 5 bases and J shed 0 bases, with 11 bases lying between them. Germline CDR1 LNHDA, CDR2 SQIVND (reference sequence). Supplemented by reference TRBV19 and TRBJ1-5, the full variable domain reads DGGITQSPKYLFRKEGQNVTLSCEQNLNHDAMYWYRQDPGQGLRLIYYSQIVNDFQKGDIAEGYSVSREKKESFPLTVTSAQKNPTAFYLCASSLWTDSNQPQHFGDGTRLSIL.

This clone appeared once. The V call is TRBV3-1 (or the pseudogene TRBV3-2), the J call TRBJ2-2; a possible D gene is TRBD1 (5 bases). The CDR3 has 14 residues. Germline lookup yields CDR1 LGHDT and CDR2 YNNKEL (reference sequence). The V end was cut by 1 base, the J end by 10 bases, with 13 bases between. In nucleotides, the CDR3 is TGTGCCAGCAGCCAAGGGCGTAGGGGTGTGGAGCTGTTTTTT. Its translation is CASSQGRRGVELFF.

CDR3 region: CASSPAGVRTDTQYF. CDR3 DNA: TGTGCCAGCAGCCCTGCCGGGGTGAGGACAGATACGCAGTATTTT. V gene TRBV11-2 combines with J gene TRBJ2-3; tentatively, D is TRBD2 (5 bases). The CDR3 sequence is 15 residues long. The V and J ends lost 5 bases and 3 bases respectively, with 15 bases between them. Germline V gives CDR1 SGHAT, CDR2 FQNNGV.

This chain connects TRBV19 to TRBJ1-2, with a weak D call TRBD1 (5 bases). Trimming left V 3 bases short and J 2 bases short, with 13 bases between. Germline lookup yields CDR1 LNHDA and CDR2 SQIVND (reference sequence). The CDR3 covers 15 residues. The CDR3 sequence is CASSMGRGPNYGYTF. The DNA for the CDR3 is TGTGCCAGTAGTATGGGGCGGGGCCCCAACTATGGCTACACCTTC.

The chain combines TRBV6-2 or TRBV6-3 with TRBJ1-5; D ambiguous. Germline V gene sequence: CDR1 MNHEY, CDR2 SVGEGT. V was pared by 6 bases and J by 6 bases, with 24 bases between. This CDR3 region has 17 residues. The CDR3 nucleotides are TGTGCCAGCAGCAACCCGTCCCGGGAGTCAGATCGTCAGCCCCAGCATTTT. This encodes CASSNPSRESDRQPQHF.

The chain recombines TRBV12-3 or TRBV12-4 with TRBJ2-5, with D possibly being TRBD1 (6 bases). The CDR3 consists of 13 residues. Trimming stripped 4 bases from V and 4 bases from J, with 10 bases between. The CDR3 sequence: CASSSTGLETQYF. The CDR3 DNA reads TGTGCCAGCAGTTCAACAGGGTTAGAGACCCAGTACTTC.

For the CDR3, the DNA is TGTGCCAGCAGCTTGGGCGGGAACTACGAGCAGTACTTC. Translating it yields CASSLGGNYEQYF. This sequence joins TRBV7-2 and TRBJ2-7, with D possibly matching TRBD2 (6 bases). The V and J ends lost 3 bases and 3 bases respectively, with 9 bases between them. Germline V lookup: CDR1 SGHTA, CDR2 FQGNSA. The CDR3 is 13 amino acids.

The chain joins TRBV28 to TRBJ1-5; 8 nucleotides match TRBD1. J lost 0 bases, V lost 6 bases, and 16 bases had no gene match. The CDR3 is 19 amino acids. The germline CDR1 and CDR2 sequences are MDHEN and SYDVKM. CDR3 protein: CASRGSGTGGLYSNQPQHF. DNA for the CDR3: TGTGCCAGCAGGGGATCTGGGACAGGTGGGCTATATAGCAATCAGCCCCAGCATTTT.

The chain joins TRBV27 to TRBJ2-5; D remains unclear. The CDR3 contains 16 residues. The V end lost 0 bases, the J end lost 5 bases, and 16 bases lay between the germline ends. Germline V CDR1 and CDR2: MNHEY, SMNVEV (reference sequence). CDR3 sequence: CASSLSFRLRYETQYF. The CDR3 coding sequence is TGTGCCAGCAGTTTATCTTTTCGGCTGAGGTACGAGACCCAGTACTTC.

The rearrangement links TRBV6-1 to TRBJ2-1; D unclear. Germline CDR1 and CDR2: MNHNS and SASEGT. The CDR3 has 13 residues. V dropped 3 bases and J dropped 4 bases, with 7 bases sitting between them. The DNA for the CDR3 is TGTGCCAGCAGTGATGTCGGGTACAATGAGCAGTTCTTC. Its translation is CASSDVGYNEQFF.

The V gene is TRBV7-9, the J gene TRBJ2-5, with a weak D call TRBD1 (6 bases). From germline, CDR1 is SEHNR and CDR2 FQNEAQ (reference sequence). The CDR3 has 14 amino acids. Trimming removed 7 bases from V and 4 bases from J, with 16 bases in between. The CDR3 bases are TGTGCCAGCACCAGAAACAGGGTGAGAGAGACCCAGTACTTC. Its protein is CASTRNRVRETQYF.

The chain couples TRBV27 to TRBJ1-5, with 7 bases fitting TRBD1. J gave up 3 bases and V 3 bases, and 5 bases lay outside the gene matches. The length of the CDR3 is 15 residues. The germline CDR1 and CDR2 sequences are MNHEY and SMNVEV (reference sequence). This chain's CDR3 is CASSLLGTVNQPQHF. CDR3 nucleotides: TGTGCCAGCAGTTTGCTGGGGACAGTCAATCAGCCCCAGCATTTT.

The chain combines TRBV6-4 with TRBJ2-5, with a tentative D call TRBD2 (7 bases). The germline gives CDR1 MRHNA, CDR2 SNTAGT. The V end was cut by 2 bases, the J end by 9 bases, with 19 bases between. This CDR3 has 15 amino acids. This CDR3 reads CASSDPFIQGGSQYF. CDR3 nucleotide sequence: TGTGCCAGCAGTGACCCTTTTATACAGGGAGGGTCCCAGTACTTC.

The chain is built from TRBV7-2 and TRBJ2-5; TRBD1 matches at 8 bases. The length of the CDR3 is 16 residues. CDR1 and CDR2 (germline): SGHTA, FQGNSA. Trimming cost V 7 bases and J 5 bases; bases outside gene matches: 15. The CDR3 is CASNHPRGHLGETQYF. The CDR3 region has the DNA TGTGCCAGCAACCATCCCAGGGGGCACCTAGGGGAGACCCAGTACTTC. Using reference TRBV7-2 and TRBJ2-5 for the parts outside the CDR3, the full variable domain is GAGVSQSPSNKVTEKGKDVELRCDPISGHTALYWYRQSLGQGLEFLIYFQGNSAPDKSGLPSDRFSAERTGGSVSTLTIQRTQQEDSAVYLCASNHPRGHLGETQYFGPGTRLLVL.

The genes are TRBV5-1 and TRBJ1-1; the D gene is possibly TRBD1 (5 bases). The germline gives CDR1 SGHRS, CDR2 YFSETQ. Trimming shortened V by 4 bases and J by 1 base, and 14 bases separated the two germline ends. The CDR3 totals 15 residues. CDR3 sequence reads: CASSLQTDPNTEAFF. The CDR3 bases are TGCGCCAGCAGCCTACAGACAGACCCGAACACTGAAGCTTTCTTT.

The V call is TRBV4-1, the J call TRBJ1-3, with D unclear. Germline CDR1 and CDR2: MGHRA and YSYEKL. This CDR3 has 16 amino acids. The ends were cut back, 1 base at V and 4 bases at J, with 14 bases in the middle. This CDR3 is CASSQGEGLVGNTIYF. CDR3 DNA: TGCGCCAGCAGCCAAGGAGAGGGATTAGTGGGAAACACCATATATTTT.